This T cell receptor beta chain comes out of a study of T cell responses to AZD1222 COVID-19 vaccine. This clone has only one observation. Its antigen is currently unknown. This CDR3 has 14 amino acids. Germline CDR1 is SGDLS and CDR2 is YYNGEE. V was cut by 4 bases and J by 6 bases, with 11 bases left in between. Clones were sequenced by immunoSEQ multiplex PCR, and TCRdb holds only the in-frame ones, with some missing. Of roughly 150,000 clones in the sample, 90% were seen once. Overall study results and limits: Within unmutated variant regions lay the reported targets of nearly half of spike-specific TCRs. Seropositive AZD1222 recipients at baseline numbered only five to seven. Most donors were white British and more were female, and clonal diversity was possibly underestimated.

The gene calls are TRBV9 and TRBJ1-6; weak D call: TRBD1 (5 bases). This sequence originates from an adult in good health. The source material was peripheral blood, sampled on day 0 of AZD1222 vaccination. In DNA, the CDR3 is TGTGCCAGCAGCCCTGGGGCGGGTAATTCACCCCTCCACTTT. It yields the protein CASSPGAGNSPLHF.